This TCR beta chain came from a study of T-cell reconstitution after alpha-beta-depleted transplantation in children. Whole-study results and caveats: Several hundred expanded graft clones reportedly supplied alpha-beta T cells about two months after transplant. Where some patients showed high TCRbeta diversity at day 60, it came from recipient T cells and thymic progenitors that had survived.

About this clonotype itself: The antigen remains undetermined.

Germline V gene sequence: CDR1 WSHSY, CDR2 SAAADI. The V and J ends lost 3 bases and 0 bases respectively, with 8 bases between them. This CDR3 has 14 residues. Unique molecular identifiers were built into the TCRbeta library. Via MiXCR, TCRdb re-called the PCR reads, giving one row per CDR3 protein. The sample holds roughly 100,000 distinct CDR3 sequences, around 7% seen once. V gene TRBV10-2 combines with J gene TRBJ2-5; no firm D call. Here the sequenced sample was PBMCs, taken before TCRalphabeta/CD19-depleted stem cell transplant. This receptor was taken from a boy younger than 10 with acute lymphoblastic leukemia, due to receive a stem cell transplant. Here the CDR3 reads CASSEVGYQETQYF. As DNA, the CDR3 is TGCGCCAGCAGTGAAGTCGGATACCAAGAGACCCAGTACTTC.